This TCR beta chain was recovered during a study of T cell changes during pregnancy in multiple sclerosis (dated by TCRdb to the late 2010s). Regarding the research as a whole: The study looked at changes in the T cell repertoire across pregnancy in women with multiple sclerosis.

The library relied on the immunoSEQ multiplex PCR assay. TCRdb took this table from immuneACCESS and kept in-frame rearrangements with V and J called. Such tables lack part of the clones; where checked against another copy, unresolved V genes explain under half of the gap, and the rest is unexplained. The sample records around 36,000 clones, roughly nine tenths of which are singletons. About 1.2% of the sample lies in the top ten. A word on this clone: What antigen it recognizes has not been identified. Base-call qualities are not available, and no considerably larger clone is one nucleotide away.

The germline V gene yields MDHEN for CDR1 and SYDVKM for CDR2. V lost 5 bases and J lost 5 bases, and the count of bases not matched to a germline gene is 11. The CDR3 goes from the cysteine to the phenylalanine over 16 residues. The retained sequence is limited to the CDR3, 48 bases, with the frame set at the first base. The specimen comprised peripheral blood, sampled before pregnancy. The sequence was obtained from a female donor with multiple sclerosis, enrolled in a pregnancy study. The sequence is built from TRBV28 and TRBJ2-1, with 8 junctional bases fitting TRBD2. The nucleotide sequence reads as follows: TGTGCCAGCAGTCCCCCCCCTAGCGGGCCAAACAATGAGCAGTTCTTC. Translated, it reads CASSPPPSGPNNEQFF.